Below are 24 T cell receptor beta chains sequenced from a single sample in a study of blood T cell repertoires in COVID-19. TCRdb keeps only in-frame clones here, not all; method: immunoSEQ multiplex PCR. The sample carries a few hundred thousand clones, over 80% recorded once. Sequencing input: PBMCs or T cells enriched from blood (not recorded which). The receptors shown here come from a woman between 40 and 55 years old who had recovered from COVID-19.

The chain uses TRBV19 and TRBJ1-1, with a possible D match to TRBD1 (5 bases). Germline lookup yields CDR1 LNHDA and CDR2 SQIVND (reference sequence). The ends were cut back, 1 base at V and 3 bases at J, with 6 bases in the middle. The CDR3 is 13 amino acids. CDR3 in DNA: TGTGCCAGTAGTATAGCGGGGGACACTGAAGCTTTCTTT. This sequence encodes CASSIAGDTEAFF.

The CDR3 nucleotides are TGTGCCAGCAGAACCCAACAGGCCAATGGCTACACCTTC. It is translated as CASRTQQANGYTF. V is TRBV28 and J is TRBJ1-2, with a weak D call TRBD1 (5 bases). The CDR3 extends over 13 amino acids. In germline, CDR1 is MDHEN, CDR2 SYDVKM. Deletions cut 6 bases from V and 6 bases from J, with 14 bases between.

This clone was recorded a few times. The chain carries TRBV6-5 and TRBJ2-2; D gene ambiguous. The CDR3 runs 15 residues. V lost 0 bases and J 4 bases, leaving 9 bases between the germline ends. Germline V gene sequence: CDR1 MNHEY, CDR2 SVGAGI. The CDR3 here is CASSYSDSPTGELFF. For the CDR3, the DNA is TGTGCCAGCAGTTACTCAGACTCTCCCACCGGGGAGCTGTTTTTT.

The V and J genes are TRBV7-3 and TRBJ2-3; TRBD2 matches at 11 bases. Germline V CDR1 and CDR2: SGHTA, FQGTGA. This CDR3 has 16 amino acids. V shed 5 bases and J 0 bases; nucleotides not matched to a gene: 4. The CDR3 protein is CASSRGLAGSTDTQYF. In nucleotides, the CDR3 is TGTGCCAGCAGCCGCGGACTAGCGGGTAGCACAGATACGCAGTATTTT.

This clone has a single count. The chain couples TRBV13 to TRBJ2-2; D not resolved. The CDR3 loop spans 16 amino acids. Germline loops: CDR1 PRHDT, CDR2 FYEKMQ (reference sequence). V was cut by 5 bases and J by 7 bases, with 20 bases left in between. CDR3 residues: CASSPPFEATGGELFF. The CDR3 region has the DNA TGTGCCAGCAGCCCCCCCTTTGAGGCTACGGGCGGGGAGCTGTTTTTT.

The rearrangement joins TRBV5-8 to TRBJ2-1, with D uncertain. Per the germline V gene, CDR1 is SGHTS and CDR2 is YDEGEE. The CDR3 loop spans 15 amino acids. V was clipped by 0 bases and J by 4 bases, with 11 bases between them. The CDR3 here is CASSLAARPYNEQFF. DNA for the CDR3: TGTGCCAGCAGCTTGGCGGCGAGGCCTTACAATGAGCAGTTCTTC.

The chain combines TRBV2 with TRBJ2-7; 7 bases line up with TRBD2. The CDR3 is 14 amino acids. Germline CDR1 and CDR2: SNHLY and FYNNEI. The V gene end was trimmed by 1 base and the J gene end by 3 bases; junction bases not matched to a gene: 3. CDR3 amino acids: CASSEGLAGYEQYV. CDR3 nucleotides: TGTGCCAGCAGTGAAGGACTAGCTGGCTACGAGCAGTACGTC.

In its sample, this clone was seen once. Here the CDR3 DNA reads TGTGCCAGTACCCCGCAGACGGGGGAAGCTTTCTTT. It codes for CASTPQTGEAFF. The gene calls are TRBV19 and TRBJ1-1, with D unclear. Germline V gene sequence: CDR1 LNHDA, CDR2 SQIVND (reference sequence). This CDR3 has 12 amino acids. The V gene lost 7 bases and the J gene lost 8 bases, with 14 bases spanning the gap.

This clone turned up a few times. The chain employs TRBV3-1 (or the pseudogene TRBV3-2) and TRBJ2-1; D not certain. Trimming shortened V by 4 bases and J by 8 bases, and 15 bases separated the two germline ends. The CDR3 is 14 residues long. Germline V lookup: CDR1 LGHDT, CDR2 YNNKEL (reference sequence). The CDR3 loop is CASSLRGSRHEQFF. In nucleotides, the CDR3 is TGTGCCAGCAGCCTCCGAGGATCCCGCCATGAGCAGTTCTTC.

This clone has only one observation. The chain links TRBV6-5 to TRBJ1-1; 8 bases are shared with TRBD1. The V gene end was trimmed by 8 bases and the J gene end by 6 bases; junction bases not matched to a gene: 8. This CDR3 contains 13 residues. The germline gives CDR1 MNHEY, CDR2 SVGAGI. CDR3 residues: CASQDRGMSEAFF. The DNA of the CDR3 is TGTGCCAGCCAAGACAGGGGTATGTCTGAAGCTTTCTTT.

The V call is TRBV24-1, the J call TRBJ2-7; D is unclear. The CDR3 runs 11 residues. V gave up 6 bases and J gave up 7 bases, with 9 bases separating them. Germline V CDR1 and CDR2: KGHDR, SFDVKD. CDR3 nucleotide sequence: TGTGCCACCAGTCGGCTCGGGGAGCAGTACGTC. Amino acids: CATSRLGEQYV.

V and J are TRBV2 and TRBJ2-5, with 7 nucleotides matching TRBD2. The trim removed 0 bases at V and 3 bases at J, leaving 4 bases unmatched. CDR3 length equals 15 residues. CDR1 SNHLY and CDR2 FYNNEI come from the germline V gene. The CDR3 region has the DNA TGTGCCAGCAGTGAAGCCCCGGGGAGGGAAGAGACCCAGTACTTC. The encoded protein is CASSEAPGREETQYF.

V gene TRBV28 combines with J gene TRBJ2-4, with 9 bases identical to TRBD1. In germline, CDR1 is MDHEN, CDR2 SYDVKM. CDR3 length: 15 residues. With V trimmed by 0 bases and J by 9 bases, 6 bases remained unmatched. CDR3 coding DNA: TGTGCCAGCAGTTTATGGAGACAGGGGGTCATCATTCAGTACTTC. It encodes CASSLWRQGVIIQYF. Based on the CDR3 plus reference TRBV28 and TRBJ2-4, the full variable domain is DVKVTQSSRYLVKRTGEKVFLECVQDMDHENMFWYRQDPGLGLRLIYFSYDVKMKEKGDIPEGYSVSREKKERFSLILESASTNQTSMYLCASSLWRQGVIIQYFGAGTRLSVL.

Only a few counts were recorded for this clone. This chain's CDR3 is CASSGGLAGGYSYNEQFF. DNA of the CDR3: TGTGCCAGCAGCGGTGGACTAGCGGGAGGTTACTCCTACAATGAGCAGTTCTTC. J is TRBJ2-1 and V is TRBV7-6; 14 bases align to TRBD2. Germline CDR1 reads SGHVS; CDR2 reads FNYEAQ. CDR3 length: 18 residues. Germline trimming cut 5 bases from V and 0 bases from J; bases unmatched to any gene: 6.

The V and J genes are TRBV28 and TRBJ2-1; 10 nucleotides agree with TRBD1. Trimming removed 0 bases from V and 2 bases from J; junction bases left unmatched: 4. Per germline, CDR1 MDHEN and CDR2 SYDVKM. The CDR3 is 17 amino acids. Here the CDR3 DNA reads TGTGCCAGCAGTTTATGGCCGGGACAGGGGACCTACAATGAGCAGTTCTTC. This sequence encodes CASSLWPGQGTYNEQFF.

This clone has ten or more counts. The chain links TRBV7-2 to TRBJ1-4; D gene ambiguous. The CDR3 loop spans 12 amino acids. The germline gives CDR1 SGHTA, CDR2 FQGNSA. Trimming removed 1 base from V and 14 bases from J, with 11 bases in between. CDR3 sequence reads: CASSLDPQQLFF. The CDR3 nucleotides are TGTGCCAGCAGCTTAGACCCACAGCAGCTGTTTTTT.

The chain joins TRBV21-1 to TRBJ2-4; TRBD2 was called by the table and not checked on the DNA. TRBV21-1 is a recognized pseudogene. There are 19 residues in the CDR3. CDR3 amino acids: CASSKGTSDNFLAKNIQYF. The CDR3, as DNA: TGTGCCAGCAGCAAAGGGACTAGCGATAACTTTCTAGCCAAAAACATTCAGTACTTC.

The gene calls are TRBV4-1 and TRBJ2-6, with TRBD1 matching over 7 bases. Germline CDR1 MGHRA, CDR2 YSYEKL. The CDR3 length is 18 residues. The junction had 9 bases not matched to a gene; V was cut back by 1 base and J by 3 bases. The CDR3 sequence: CASSQGSETGSGANVLTF. CDR3 DNA sequence: TGCGCCAGCAGCCAAGGGTCGGAGACAGGGAGTGGGGCCAACGTCCTGACTTTC.

The gene calls are TRBV9 and TRBJ2-1, with 10 bases fitting TRBD2. Germline V gene sequence: CDR1 SGDLS, CDR2 YYNGEE. The CDR3 has 15 residues. Trimming took 3 bases from V and 8 from J; bases not matched to a gene: 8. CDR3 loop: CASSERASGSDEQFF. In nucleotides, the CDR3 is TGTGCCAGCAGCGAGAGGGCTAGCGGGAGTGATGAGCAGTTCTTC.

This clone showed up just once. This CDR3 is also generated by other DNA sequences in the sample. J is TRBJ1-5 and V is TRBV28; no firm D call. Trimming took off 4 bases at V and 2 bases at J, with 3 bases between the two ends. Per germline, CDR1 MDHEN and CDR2 SYDVKM. The CDR3 length is 12 residues. The CDR3 DNA follows: TGTGCCAGCAGTTCAGGCAATCAGCCCCAGCATTTT. As protein: CASSSGNQPQHF.

This clone was recorded once. This sequence joins TRBV6-4 and TRBJ2-6; TRBD2 is a possible D gene (7 bases). CDR3 length equals 18 residues. CDR1 and CDR2 from the germline V gene are MRHNA and SNTAGT. The V end was cut by 0 bases, the J end by 2 bases, with 14 bases between. The DNA for the CDR3 is TGTGCCAGCAGTGACTCCCCGGCGGGGGCAGCTGGGGCCAACGTCCTGACTTTC. Its translation: CASSDSPAGAAGANVLTF.

The rearrangement uses TRBV27 and TRBJ1-2; D remains unclear. V lost 4 bases and J 9 bases, leaving 21 bases between the germline ends. The germline V gene has CDR1 MNHEY and CDR2 SMNVEV (reference sequence). This CDR3 has 15 amino acids. CDR3 nucleotide sequence: TGTGCCAGCAGTTCCCAACCCGAGATATATATCCGCTACACCTTC. The encoded protein is CASSSQPEIYIRYTF.

This chain connects TRBV7-3 to TRBJ1-3, with D perhaps matching TRBD1 (5 bases). The CDR3 runs to 14 residues. The germline V gene encodes CDR1 SGHTA and CDR2 FQGTGA. Trimming removed 5 bases from V and 4 bases from J, with 12 bases in between. This chain's CDR3 is CASSPQGFGNTIYF. CDR3 DNA: TGTGCCAGCAGCCCCCAGGGTTTCGGAAACACCATATATTTT.

As for this clone: This specimen includes other DNA sequences encoding the same CDR3. The V call is TRBV5-1, the J call TRBJ2-7; 11 bases fit TRBD1. The germline CDR1 and CDR2 sequences are SGHRS and YFSETQ. The CDR3 is made up of 14 amino acids. The V segment lost 4 bases and the J segment 4 bases; nucleotides outside the gene matches: 4. The CDR3 DNA reads as TGCGCCAGCAGCCTGGACAGGGGGCCTTACGAGCAGTACTTC. Translation: CASSLDRGPYEQYF.